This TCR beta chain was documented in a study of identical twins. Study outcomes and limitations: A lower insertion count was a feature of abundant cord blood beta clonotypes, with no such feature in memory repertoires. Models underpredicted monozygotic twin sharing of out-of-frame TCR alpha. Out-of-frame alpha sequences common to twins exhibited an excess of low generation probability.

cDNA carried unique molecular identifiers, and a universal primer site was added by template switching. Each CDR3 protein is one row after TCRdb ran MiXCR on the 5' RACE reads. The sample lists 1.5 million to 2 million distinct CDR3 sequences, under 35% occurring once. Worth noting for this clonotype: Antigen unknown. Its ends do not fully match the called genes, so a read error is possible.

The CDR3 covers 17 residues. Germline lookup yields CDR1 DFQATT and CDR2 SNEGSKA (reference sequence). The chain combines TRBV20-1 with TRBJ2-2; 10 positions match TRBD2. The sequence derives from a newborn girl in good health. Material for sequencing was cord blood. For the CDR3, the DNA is TGCAGTGCTAGTCTCACTAGCGGGGCCCCGAACACCGGGCAGCTGTTTTTT. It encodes CSASLTSGAPNTGQLFF.